This T cell receptor (beta chain) is from a study of human thymus T cells. About this clone itself: The target antigen is unknown.

TCRdb's table, derived via immunoSEQ multiplex PCR, lists solely in-frame clones and lacks some. The data contain roughly 120,000 clones, just under 95% of them singletons. The study's findings and limits: What appeared biased in thymic and blood repertoires was the usage of V and J genes. There were highly overlapping thymic repertoires among unrelated individuals, as related research reported.

Resections that were taken during corrective heart surgery supplied the thymus tissue. Healthy Finnish infants undergoing corrective surgery for congenital heart defects were used as donors. Germline CDR1 is GTSNPN and CDR2 is SVGIG (reference sequence). V lost 1 base and J 0 bases, leaving 13 bases between the germline ends. CDR3 length: 16 residues. Material: thymus tissue. This chain joins TRBV30 and TRBJ1-3; TRBD1 might be the D (5 bases). This receptor was identified in a boy under three years old with a congenital heart defect but otherwise immunologically healthy. The CDR3 DNA is TGTGCCTGGAGTGAGGACGGGACCCACTCTGGAAACACCATATATTTT. Encoded protein: CAWSEDGTHSGNTIYF.